This paragraph reports one TCR beta chain. The record originates from a study of blood T cells in healthy people across ages. Per germline, CDR1 SEHNR and CDR2 FQNEAQ (reference sequence). The length of the CDR3 is 16 residues. Trimming cost V 2 bases and J 8 bases; bases outside gene matches: 10. Alongside a J-beta primer mix, a sample-barcoded 5' primer served in a second PCR lasting about 6 to 12 cycles. Each sample provided no less than 2.5 million CDR3-containing paired-end reads. TCRdb processed the 5' RACE reads anew with MiXCR; each CDR3 protein has one entry. The sample consists of about 1,500,000 distinct CDR3 sequences, under 30% of them appearing once.

What was sequenced was blood. The clonotype comes from a woman in her twenties or thirties in good health. The chain recombines TRBV7-9 with TRBJ2-1; 9 bases align to TRBD2. The chain's CDR3 is CASSLWVSGSGDEQFF. CDR3 sequence (DNA): TGTGCCAGCAGCTTATGGGTTAGCGGGAGTGGCGATGAGCAGTTCTTC.